The sequence of this T cell receptor (beta chain) was determined in a study of T cell repertoires in cytomegalovirus infection. TCRdb redid the calling of the reads with MiXCR, one entry per CDR3 protein. The data hold 680,000 or so distinct CDR3 sequences, with 35% observed a single time. The sequencing input was PBMCs. The receptor's source is a human donor in good health (CMV status not recorded). Some clones in this sample may be carry-over from other donors' samples.

As DNA, the CDR3 is TGTGCCAGCAGGGGGTCGCGGACTAACTATGGCTACACCTTC. It translates to CASRGSRTNYGYTF. This chain links TRBV7-9 with TRBJ1-2; D remains ambiguous. The CDR3 consists of 14 residues. V was pared by 6 bases and J by 0 bases, with 11 bases between. Per germline, CDR1 SEHNR and CDR2 FQNEAQ (reference sequence).